This section outlines one TCR beta chain sequence together with its context. Its antigen is still unknown. This sample stems from a study of T-cell memory formation after mild COVID-19. Study details: In these data, TCR clusters were largely donor specific. Study-level findings and limits: There was a balanced CD4/CD8 profile in clones contracting day 15 to 85, and later expanders leaned CD4+.

TCRdb analysed the 5' RACE reads with MiXCR anew, one entry per CDR3 protein. The sample yields 270,000 or so distinct CDR3 sequences, approximately 16% seen once. Germline-derived CDR1 and CDR2 are MNHEY and SVGAGI. V shed 2 bases, J shed 14 bases, and the junction held 7 bases outside the gene matches. This CDR3 is 13 amino acids long. The chain is built from TRBV6-5 and TRBJ1-1; the match to TRBD1 covers 11 bases. The receptor comes from a man aged 18 to 30 who had mild COVID-19 (a few samples of this study predate the infection). Cell type and time point are not known. The source material was PBMCs or a T cell subset sorted from them (not recorded which). The CDR3 region is CASSYTGTGGSFF. The CDR3, as DNA: TGTGCCAGCAGTTACACCGGGACAGGGGGGAGCTTCTTT.